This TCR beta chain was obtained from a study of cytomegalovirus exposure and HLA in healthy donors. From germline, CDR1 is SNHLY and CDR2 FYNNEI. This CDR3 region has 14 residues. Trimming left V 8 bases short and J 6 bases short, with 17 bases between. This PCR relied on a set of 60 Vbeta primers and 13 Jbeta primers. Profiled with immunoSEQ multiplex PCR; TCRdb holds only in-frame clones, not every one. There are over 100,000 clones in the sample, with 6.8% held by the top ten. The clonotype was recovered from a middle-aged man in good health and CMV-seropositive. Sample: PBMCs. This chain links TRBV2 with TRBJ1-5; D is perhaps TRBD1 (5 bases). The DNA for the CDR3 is TGTGCCAGCCGGAGGGGCAGGGAAGGTCAGCCCCAGCATTTT. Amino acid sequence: CASRRGREGQPQHF.